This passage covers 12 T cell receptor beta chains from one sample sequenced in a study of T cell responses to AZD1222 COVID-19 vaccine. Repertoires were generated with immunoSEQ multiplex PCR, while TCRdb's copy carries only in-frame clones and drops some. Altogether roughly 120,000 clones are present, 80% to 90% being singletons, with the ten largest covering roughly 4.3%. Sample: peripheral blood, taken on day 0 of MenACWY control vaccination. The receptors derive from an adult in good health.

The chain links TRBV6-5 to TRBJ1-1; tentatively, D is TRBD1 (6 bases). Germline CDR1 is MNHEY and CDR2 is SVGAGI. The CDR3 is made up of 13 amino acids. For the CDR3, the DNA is TGTGCTGCGAGGACAGCGGCCTTCACTGAAGCTTTCTTT. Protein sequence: CAARTAAFTEAFF.

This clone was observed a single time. The DNA of the CDR3 is TGTGCCAGCCGCCCAAGGACAGTCTCCAATGGCTACAATGAGCAGTTCTTC. The encoded protein is CASRPRTVSNGYNEQFF. This chain uses TRBV27 with TRBJ2-1; a weak D match, TRBD1 (6 bases). Germline V gives CDR1 MNHEY, CDR2 SMNVEV (reference sequence). CDR3 length: 17 residues. Deletions cut 8 bases from V and 3 bases from J, with 23 bases between.

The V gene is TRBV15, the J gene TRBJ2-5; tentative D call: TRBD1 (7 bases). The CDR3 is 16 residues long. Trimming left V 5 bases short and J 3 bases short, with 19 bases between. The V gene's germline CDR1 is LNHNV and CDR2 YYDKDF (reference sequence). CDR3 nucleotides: TGTGCCACCAGCCCGTCCCGGAGGGGGCGAGAAGAGACCCAGTACTTC. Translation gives CATSPSRRGREETQYF. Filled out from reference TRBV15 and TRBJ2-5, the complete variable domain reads DAMVIQNPRYQVTQFGKPVTLSCSQTLNHNVMYWYQQKSSQAPKLLFHYYDKDFNNEADTPDNFQSRRPNTSFCFLDIRSPGLGDTAMYLCATSPSRRGREETQYFGPGTRLLVL.

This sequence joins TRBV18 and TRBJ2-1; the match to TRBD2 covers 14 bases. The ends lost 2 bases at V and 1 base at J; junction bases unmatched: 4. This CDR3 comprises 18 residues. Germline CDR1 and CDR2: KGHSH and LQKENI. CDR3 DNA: TGTGCCAGCTCACCAGGGACTAGCGGGGGCCGGTCCTACAATGAGCAGTTCTTC. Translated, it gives CASSPGTSGGRSYNEQFF.

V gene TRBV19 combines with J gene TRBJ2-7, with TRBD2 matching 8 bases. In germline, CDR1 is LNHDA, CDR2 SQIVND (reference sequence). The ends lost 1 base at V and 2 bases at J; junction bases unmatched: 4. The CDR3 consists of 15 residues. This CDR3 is CASSIGSGGPYEQYF. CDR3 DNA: TGTGCCAGTAGTATAGGGAGCGGGGGCCCCTACGAGCAGTACTTC.

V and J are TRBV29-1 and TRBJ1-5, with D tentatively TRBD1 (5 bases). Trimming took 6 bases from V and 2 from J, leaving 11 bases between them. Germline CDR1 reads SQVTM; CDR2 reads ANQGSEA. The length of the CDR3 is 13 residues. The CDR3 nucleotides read TGCAGCGTCAGGGAGGGAGGCAATCAGCCCCAGCATTTT. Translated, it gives CSVREGGNQPQHF.

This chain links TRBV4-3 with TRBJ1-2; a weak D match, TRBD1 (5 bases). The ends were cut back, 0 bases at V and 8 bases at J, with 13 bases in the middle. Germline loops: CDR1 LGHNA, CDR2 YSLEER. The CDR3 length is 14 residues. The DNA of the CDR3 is TGCGCCAGCAGCCAAGATAGGAGAGGGGTCGGCTACACCTTC. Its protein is CASSQDRRGVGYTF.

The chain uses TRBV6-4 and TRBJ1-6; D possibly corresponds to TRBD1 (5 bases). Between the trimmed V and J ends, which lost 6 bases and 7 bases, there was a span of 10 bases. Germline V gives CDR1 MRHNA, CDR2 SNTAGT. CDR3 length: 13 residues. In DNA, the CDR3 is TGTGCCAGCAGCCCAGACAGAAATTCACCCCTCCACTTT. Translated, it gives CASSPDRNSPLHF.

The CDR3 loop reads CASSLNAWGTADSLHF. The CDR3 DNA reads TGTGCCAGCAGCTTAAACGCTTGGGGGACAGCCGACTCCCTCCACTTT. The chain combines TRBV7-2 with TRBJ1-6; 7 positions match TRBD1. CDR1 is SGHTA, CDR2 FQGNSA, per germline. The CDR3 is 16 residues long. V was pared by 2 bases and J by 14 bases, with 15 bases of the junction left unmatched. Variable domain in full (rest from reference TRBV7-2 and TRBJ1-6): GAGVSQSPSNKVTEKGKDVELRCDPISGHTALYWYRQSLGQGLEFLIYFQGNSAPDKSGLPSDRFSAERTGGSVSTLTIQRTQQEDSAVYLCASSLNAWGTADSLHFGNGTRLTVT.

CDR3 sequence: CATSSRQSEGETQYF. CDR3 bases: TGTGCCACCAGCAGTCGGCAATCAGAGGGAGAGACCCAGTACTTC. The chain is built from TRBV15 and TRBJ2-5; D is possibly TRBD2 (5 bases). CDR1 is LNHNV and CDR2 is YYDKDF in the germline V gene (reference sequence). Trimming removed 3 bases from V and 4 bases from J, with 15 bases in between. The CDR3 runs 15 residues.

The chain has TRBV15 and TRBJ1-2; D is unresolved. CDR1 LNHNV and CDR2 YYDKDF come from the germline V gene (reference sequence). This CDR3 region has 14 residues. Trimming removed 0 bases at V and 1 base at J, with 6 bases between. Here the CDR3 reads CATSRDTLNYGYTF. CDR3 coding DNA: TGTGCCACCAGCAGAGACACCCTTAACTATGGCTACACCTTC.

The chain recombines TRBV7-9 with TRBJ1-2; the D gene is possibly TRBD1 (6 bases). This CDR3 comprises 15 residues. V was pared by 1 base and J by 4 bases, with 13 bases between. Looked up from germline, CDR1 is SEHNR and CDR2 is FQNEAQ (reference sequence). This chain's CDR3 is CASSLGTVLFYGYTF. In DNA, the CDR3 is TGTGCCAGCAGCTTAGGGACAGTCCTTTTCTATGGCTACACCTTC.